This T cell receptor (beta chain) was recovered during a study of shared clonotypes between healthy human individuals. Study-level findings and limits: Memory subsets generally showed lower estimated richness than naive subsets. Large sequencing depth failed to make sorted-subset sequencing complete, rarefaction showed. Some naive CD4 clonotypes, 4% to 6%, turned up in common across a handful of donors.

Assay used: immunoSEQ multiplex PCR; TCRdb lists only in-frame clones, some missing. Of around 700,000 clones listed, roughly 73% are singletons. This clone was observed a handful of times. Its antigen is unidentified. Germline V gene data show CDR1 as MNHEY and CDR2 as SVGAGI. V gave up 10 bases and J gave up 8 bases; unmatched junction bases: 5. This CDR3 is 13 amino acids long. The chain recombines TRBV6-5 with TRBJ1-4, with 12 bases aligning to TRBD1. The receptor was derived from a woman in her twenties or thirties in good health. Input material: memory CD4+ T cells sorted from blood. Subset defined: CD45RA-negative fraction. CDR3 nucleotides: TGTGCCACCAGGGGGACAGGGGGCGAAAAACTGTTTTTT. This encodes CATRGTGGEKLFF.